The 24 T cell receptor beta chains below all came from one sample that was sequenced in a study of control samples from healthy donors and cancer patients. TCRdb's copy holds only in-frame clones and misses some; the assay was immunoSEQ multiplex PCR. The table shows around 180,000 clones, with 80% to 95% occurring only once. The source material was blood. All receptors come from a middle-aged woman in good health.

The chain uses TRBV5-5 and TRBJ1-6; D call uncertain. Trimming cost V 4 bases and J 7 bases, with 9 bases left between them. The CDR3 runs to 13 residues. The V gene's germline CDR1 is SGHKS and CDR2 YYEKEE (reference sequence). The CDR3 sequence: CASSTDPNSPLHF. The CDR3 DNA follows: TGTGCCAGCAGCACGGACCCGAATTCACCCCTCCACTTT.

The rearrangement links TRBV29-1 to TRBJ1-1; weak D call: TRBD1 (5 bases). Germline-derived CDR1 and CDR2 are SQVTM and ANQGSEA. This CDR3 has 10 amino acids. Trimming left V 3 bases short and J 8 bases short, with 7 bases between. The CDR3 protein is CSVEGLEAFF. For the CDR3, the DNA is TGCAGCGTTGAGGGACTAGAAGCTTTCTTT.

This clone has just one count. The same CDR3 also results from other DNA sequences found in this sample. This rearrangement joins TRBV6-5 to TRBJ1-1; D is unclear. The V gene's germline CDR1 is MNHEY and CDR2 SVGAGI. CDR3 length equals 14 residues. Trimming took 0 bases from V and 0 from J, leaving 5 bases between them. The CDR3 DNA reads TGTGCCAGCAGTTACTCAACAGTGAACACTGAAGCTTTCTTT. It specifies CASSYSTVNTEAFF.

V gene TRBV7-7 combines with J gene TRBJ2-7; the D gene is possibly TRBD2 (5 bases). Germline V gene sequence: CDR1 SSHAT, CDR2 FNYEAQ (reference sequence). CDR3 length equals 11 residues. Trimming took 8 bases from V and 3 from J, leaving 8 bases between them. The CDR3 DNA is TGTGCCAGCTCCGAGGGCTACGAGCAGTACTTC. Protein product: CASSEGYEQYF. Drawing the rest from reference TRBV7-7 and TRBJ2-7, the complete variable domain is GAGVSQSPRYKVTKRGQDVTLRCDPISSHATLYWYQQALGQGPEFLTYFNYEAQPDKSGLPSDRFSAERPEGSISTLTIQRTEQRDSAMYRCASSEGYEQYFGPGTRLTVT.

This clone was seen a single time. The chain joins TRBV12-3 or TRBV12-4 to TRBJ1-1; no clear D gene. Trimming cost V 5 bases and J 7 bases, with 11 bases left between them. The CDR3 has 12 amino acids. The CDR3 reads CASSRLDGEAFF. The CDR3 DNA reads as TGTGCCAGCAGTCGACTCGACGGTGAAGCTTTCTTT.

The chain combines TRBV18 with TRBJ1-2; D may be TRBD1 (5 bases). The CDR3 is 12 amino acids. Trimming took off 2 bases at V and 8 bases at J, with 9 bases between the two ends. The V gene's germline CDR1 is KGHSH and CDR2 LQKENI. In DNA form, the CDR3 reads TGTGCCAGCTCACCATCCGGGGCCGGCTACACCTTC. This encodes CASSPSGAGYTF.

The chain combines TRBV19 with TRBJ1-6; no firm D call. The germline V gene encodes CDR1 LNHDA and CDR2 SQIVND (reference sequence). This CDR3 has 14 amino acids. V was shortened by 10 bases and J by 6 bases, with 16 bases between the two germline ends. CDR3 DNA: TGTGCCACCACGGAGACGAGTTTTAATTCACCCCTCCACTTT. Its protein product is CATTETSFNSPLHF.

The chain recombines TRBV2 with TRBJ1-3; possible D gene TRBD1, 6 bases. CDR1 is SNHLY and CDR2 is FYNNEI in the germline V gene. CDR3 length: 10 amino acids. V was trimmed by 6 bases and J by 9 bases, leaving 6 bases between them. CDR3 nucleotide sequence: TGTGCCAGCAGAGGGGGCACCATATATTTT. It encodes CASRGGTIYF.

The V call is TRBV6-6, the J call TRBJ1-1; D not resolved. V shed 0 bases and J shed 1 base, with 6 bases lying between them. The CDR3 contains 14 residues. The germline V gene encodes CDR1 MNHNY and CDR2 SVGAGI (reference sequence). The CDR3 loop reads CASSYSSRNTEAFF. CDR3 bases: TGTGCCAGCAGTTACTCGAGTCGGAACACTGAAGCTTTCTTT.

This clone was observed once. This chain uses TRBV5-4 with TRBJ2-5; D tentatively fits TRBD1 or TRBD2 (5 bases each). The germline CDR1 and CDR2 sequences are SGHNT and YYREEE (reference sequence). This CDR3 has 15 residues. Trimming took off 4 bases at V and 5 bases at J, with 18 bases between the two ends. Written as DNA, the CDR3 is TGTGCCAGCAGCCAAAGATCTGGGACCGGGGAGACCCAGTACTTC. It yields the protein CASSQRSGTGETQYF.

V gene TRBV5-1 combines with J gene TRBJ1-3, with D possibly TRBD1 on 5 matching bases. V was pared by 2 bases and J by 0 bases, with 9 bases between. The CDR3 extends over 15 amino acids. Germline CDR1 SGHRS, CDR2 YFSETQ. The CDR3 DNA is TGCGCCAGCAGCTTTCAGGGAATCTCTGGAAACACCATATATTTT. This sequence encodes CASSFQGISGNTIYF.

CDR3 in DNA: TGTGCCAGCAGTTATGGGGGTTTGTTGGATACGCAGTATTTT. Its protein is CASSYGGLLDTQYF. The genes are TRBV6-5 and TRBJ2-3, with D perhaps being TRBD1 or TRBD2 (5 bases each). This CDR3 spans 14 amino acids. Trimming took off 3 bases at V and 6 bases at J, with 13 bases between the two ends. The germline CDR1 and CDR2 sequences are MNHEY and SVGAGI.

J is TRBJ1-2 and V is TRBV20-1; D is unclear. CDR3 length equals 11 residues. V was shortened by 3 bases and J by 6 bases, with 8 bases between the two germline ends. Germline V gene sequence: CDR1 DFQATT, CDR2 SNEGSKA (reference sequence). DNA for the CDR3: TGCAGTGCTAGCCGGCAGGATGGCTACACCTTC. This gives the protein CSASRQDGYTF.

The CDR3 loop reads CASRGQGTTEAFF. CDR3 in DNA: TGTGCCAGCAGGGGACAGGGGACCACTGAAGCTTTCTTT. V gene TRBV5-5 combines with J gene TRBJ1-1, with TRBD1 matching over 10 bases. CDR1 and CDR2 from the germline V gene are SGHKS and YYEKEE (reference sequence). The junction had 2 bases not matched to a gene; V was cut back by 5 bases and J by 4 bases. This CDR3 comprises 13 residues.

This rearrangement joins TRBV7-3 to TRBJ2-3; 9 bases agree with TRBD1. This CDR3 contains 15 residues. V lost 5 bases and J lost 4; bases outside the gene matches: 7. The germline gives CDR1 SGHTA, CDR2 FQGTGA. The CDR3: CASSGQGNWADTQYF. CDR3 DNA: TGTGCCAGCAGCGGACAGGGGAACTGGGCAGATACGCAGTATTTT.

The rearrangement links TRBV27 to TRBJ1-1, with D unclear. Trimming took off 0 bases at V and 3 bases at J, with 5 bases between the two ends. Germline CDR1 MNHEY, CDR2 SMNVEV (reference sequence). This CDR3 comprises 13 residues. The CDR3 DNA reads TGTGCCAGCAGTTTATCTCCCGACACTGAAGCTTTCTTT. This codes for CASSLSPDTEAFF.

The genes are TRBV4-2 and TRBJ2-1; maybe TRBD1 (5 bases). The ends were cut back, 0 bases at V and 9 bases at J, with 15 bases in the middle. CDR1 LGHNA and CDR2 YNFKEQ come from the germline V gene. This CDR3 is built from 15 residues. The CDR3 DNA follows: TGTGCCAGCAGCCAAGAAGGGGCCCTTTATAGTGAGCAGTTCTTC. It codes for CASSQEGALYSEQFF.

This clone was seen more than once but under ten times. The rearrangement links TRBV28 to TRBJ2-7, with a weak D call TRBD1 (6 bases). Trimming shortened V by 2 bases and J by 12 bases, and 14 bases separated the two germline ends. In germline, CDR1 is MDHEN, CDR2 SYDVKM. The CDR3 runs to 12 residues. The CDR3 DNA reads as TGTGCCAGCAGTTTAGCCGGGACACCTTCGTACTTC. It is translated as CASSLAGTPSYF.

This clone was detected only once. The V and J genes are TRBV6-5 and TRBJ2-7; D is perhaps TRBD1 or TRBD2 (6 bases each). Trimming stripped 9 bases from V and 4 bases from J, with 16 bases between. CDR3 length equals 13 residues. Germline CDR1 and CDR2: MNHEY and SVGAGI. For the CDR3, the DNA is TGTGCCAGTTACCAGGGGAGGAGGTACGAGCAGTACTTC. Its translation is CASYQGRRYEQYF.

The CDR3 loop is CASSLGGFNQPQHF. The DNA of the CDR3 is TGCGCCAGCAGCTTGGGTGGTTTCAATCAGCCCCAGCATTTT. The chain employs TRBV5-1 and TRBJ1-5; D unresolved. CDR1 is SGHRS, CDR2 YFSETQ, per germline. The V end lost 0 bases, the J end lost 3 bases, and 7 bases lay between the germline ends. This CDR3 has 14 residues.

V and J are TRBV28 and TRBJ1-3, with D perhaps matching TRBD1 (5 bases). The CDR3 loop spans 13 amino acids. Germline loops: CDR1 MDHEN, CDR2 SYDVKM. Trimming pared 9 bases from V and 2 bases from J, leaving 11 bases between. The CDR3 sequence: CASYRFTGNTIYF. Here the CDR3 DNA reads TGTGCCAGTTACAGGTTTACTGGAAACACCATATATTTT.

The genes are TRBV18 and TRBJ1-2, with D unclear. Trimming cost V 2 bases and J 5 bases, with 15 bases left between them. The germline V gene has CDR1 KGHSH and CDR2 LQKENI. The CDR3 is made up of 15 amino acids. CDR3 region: CASSPGSPDLYGYTF. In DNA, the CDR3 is TGTGCCAGCTCACCAGGGTCCCCTGATCTTTATGGCTACACCTTC.

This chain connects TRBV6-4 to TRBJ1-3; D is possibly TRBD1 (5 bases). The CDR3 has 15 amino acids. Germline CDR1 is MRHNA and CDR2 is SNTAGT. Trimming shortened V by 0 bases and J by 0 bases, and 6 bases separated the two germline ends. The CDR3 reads CASSDSGHSGNTIYF. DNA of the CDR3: TGTGCCAGCAGTGACTCGGGGCACTCTGGAAACACCATATATTTT.

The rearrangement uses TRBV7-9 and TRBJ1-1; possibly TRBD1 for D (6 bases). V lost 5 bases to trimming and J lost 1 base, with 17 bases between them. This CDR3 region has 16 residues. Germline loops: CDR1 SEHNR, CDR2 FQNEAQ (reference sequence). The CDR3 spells CASSHLQGQENTEAFF. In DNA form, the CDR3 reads TGTGCCAGCAGCCACCTACAGGGTCAGGAGAACACTGAAGCTTTCTTT. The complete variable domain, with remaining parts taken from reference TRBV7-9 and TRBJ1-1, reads DTGVSQNPRHKITKRGQNVTFRCDPISEHNRLYWYRQTLGQGPEFLTYFQNEAQLEKSRLLSDRFSAERPKGSFSTLEIQRTEQGDSAMYLCASSHLQGQENTEAFFGQGTRLTVV.